These 13 T cell receptor beta chains came from one sample sequenced in a study of CD8 T cells in Susac syndrome. With random hexamers, reverse transcription was performed on about 0.5 to 1 ug of RNA. TCRdb used MiXCR to reprocess the immunoSEQ multiplex PCR reads, holding one entry per CDR3 protein. The profile shows some 160,000 distinct CDR3 sequences, about 95% of them singletons. Sequencing was done on a sample of CD8+ T cells from PBMCs. The receptors stem from a human donor with multiple sclerosis.

The chain links TRBV7-9 to TRBJ1-2; TRBD1 matches 8 bases. This CDR3 is 14 amino acids long. Germline V CDR1 and CDR2: SEHNR, FQNEAQ (reference sequence). J gave up 7 bases and V 4 bases, and 8 bases lay outside the gene matches. CDR3: CASSSTGEEGGYTF. CDR3 coding DNA: TGTGCCAGCAGCTCGACAGGGGAAGAGGGTGGCTACACCTTC.

The chain joins TRBV11-2 to TRBJ2-1; 8 bases align to TRBD2. Germline lookup yields CDR1 SGHAT and CDR2 FQNNGV. V lost 4 bases and J lost 6; bases outside the gene matches: 11. The CDR3 totals 16 residues. The CDR3 sequence: CASSYLQRELSNEQFF. CDR3 nucleotides: TGTGCCAGCAGCTATCTCCAGCGGGAGCTTTCCAATGAGCAGTTCTTC. The variable domain in full, completed from reference TRBV11-2 and TRBJ2-1, reads EAGVAQSPRYKIIEKRQSVAFWCNPISGHATLYWYQQILGQGPKLLIQFQNNGVVDDSQLPKDRFSAERLKGVDSTLKIQPAKLEDSAVYLCASSYLQRELSNEQFFGPGTRLTVL.

The gene calls are TRBV6-5 and TRBJ2-3, with 7 bases identical to TRBD2. The CDR3 covers 14 residues. Per the germline V gene, CDR1 is MNHEY and CDR2 is SVGAGI. The V gene end was trimmed by 4 bases and the J gene end by 6 bases; junction bases not matched to a gene: 7. The chain's CDR3 is CASSSPGTTDTQYF. In nucleotides, the CDR3 is TGTGCCAGCAGTTCCCCCGGGACTACCGATACGCAGTATTTT.

The V call is TRBV2, the J call TRBJ2-3, with TRBD2 identical over 8 bases. This CDR3 spans 15 amino acids. The V segment lost 3 bases and the J segment 8 bases; nucleotides outside the gene matches: 10. In germline, CDR1 is SNHLY, CDR2 FYNNEI. Here the CDR3 DNA reads TGTGCCAGCAGTGATTCGGGGGGGCCTATTGGTACGCAGTATTTT. Translating it yields CASSDSGGPIGTQYF. The variable domain in full, completed from reference TRBV2 and TRBJ2-3, reads EPEVTQTPSHQVTQMGQEVILRCVPISNHLYFYWYRQILGQKVEFLVSFYNNEISEKSEIFDDQFSVERPDGSNFTLKIRSTKLEDSAMYFCASSDSGGPIGTQYFGPGTRLTVL.

The V call is TRBV29-1, the J call TRBJ2-7; D may be TRBD2 (6 bases). CDR3 size: 11 residues. Germline V gives CDR1 SQVTM, CDR2 ANQGSEA. The V end was cut by 7 bases, the J end by 5 bases, with 12 bases between. CDR3 sequence (DNA): TGCAGCGCCCTTACGGGGGACGAGCAGTACTTC. It codes for CSALTGDEQYF.

The chain carries TRBV4-1 and TRBJ1-5; no reliable D call. Germline lookup yields CDR1 MGHRA and CDR2 YSYEKL. V was pared by 2 bases and J by 7 bases, with 12 bases between. The CDR3 length is 14 residues. In DNA form, the CDR3 reads TGCGCCAGCAGCCAAACGTACAGCAGACAGCCCCAGCATTTT. Residues: CASSQTYSRQPQHF.

This sequence joins TRBV14 and TRBJ1-2; D is unresolved. The CDR3 has 12 amino acids. CDR1 SGHDN and CDR2 FVKESK come from the germline V gene. V lost 0 bases, J lost 8 bases, and 7 bases lay in between. This CDR3 is CASSQEEWGYTF. CDR3 nucleotides: TGTGCCAGCAGCCAAGAGGAGTGGGGCTACACCTTC.

The chain combines TRBV20-1 with TRBJ2-7; 7 bases fit TRBD1. The germline V gene encodes CDR1 DFQATT and CDR2 SNEGSKA (reference sequence). There are 13 residues in the CDR3. V shed 5 bases, J shed 0 bases, and the junction held 4 bases outside the gene matches. In DNA form, the CDR3 reads TGCAGTGCTGGGACAGTACTCTCCTACGAGCAGTACTTC. Residues: CSAGTVLSYEQYF.

The gene calls are TRBV3-1 and TRBJ2-7, with 9 bases lining up with TRBD2. The J segment lost 3 bases and the V segment lost 4 bases, leaving 7 bases of the junction unmatched. Germline values: CDR1 LGHDT, CDR2 YNNKEL (reference sequence). This CDR3 is 15 amino acids long. The CDR3 nucleotides are TGTGCCAGCAGCCCGGGACTAGCTCGTGACTACGAGCAGTACTTC. This gives the protein CASSPGLARDYEQYF.

J is TRBJ1-2 and V is TRBV15; 7 positions agree with TRBD1. CDR1 and CDR2 from the germline V gene are LNHNV and YYDKDF (reference sequence). This CDR3 comprises 15 residues. The ends lost 3 bases at V and 5 bases at J; junction bases unmatched: 9. The CDR3 sequence: CATSSLDREGYGYTF. DNA of the CDR3: TGTGCCACCAGCAGTCTAGACAGGGAAGGATATGGCTACACCTTC.

This chain joins TRBV27 and TRBJ2-3, with unresolved D. The CDR3 sequence is 14 residues long. The V gene's germline CDR1 is MNHEY and CDR2 SMNVEV (reference sequence). V lost 3 bases and J 0 bases, leaving 7 bases between the germline ends. The CDR3 protein is CASSFSPSTDTQYF. The CDR3 DNA reads as TGTGCCAGCAGTTTCTCTCCTAGCACAGATACGCAGTATTTT.

This clonotype is a singleton in its sample. The rearrangement joins TRBV12-3 or TRBV12-4 to TRBJ1-1; D is uncertain. V lost 6 bases and J lost 2, with 7 bases in between. The CDR3 spans 12 residues. CDR3 in DNA: TGTGCCAGCAGGGCTGTAAACACTGAAGCTTTCTTT. It is translated as CASRAVNTEAFF.

This chain connects TRBV5-1 to TRBJ2-5; D is unclear. Germline CDR1 reads SGHRS; CDR2 reads YFSETQ. The CDR3 covers 14 residues. V was pared by 3 bases and J by 4 bases, with 13 bases between. CDR3 residues: CASSSGSLGETQYF. In DNA form, the CDR3 reads TGCGCCAGCAGCTCCGGGTCCCTCGGAGAGACCCAGTACTTC.